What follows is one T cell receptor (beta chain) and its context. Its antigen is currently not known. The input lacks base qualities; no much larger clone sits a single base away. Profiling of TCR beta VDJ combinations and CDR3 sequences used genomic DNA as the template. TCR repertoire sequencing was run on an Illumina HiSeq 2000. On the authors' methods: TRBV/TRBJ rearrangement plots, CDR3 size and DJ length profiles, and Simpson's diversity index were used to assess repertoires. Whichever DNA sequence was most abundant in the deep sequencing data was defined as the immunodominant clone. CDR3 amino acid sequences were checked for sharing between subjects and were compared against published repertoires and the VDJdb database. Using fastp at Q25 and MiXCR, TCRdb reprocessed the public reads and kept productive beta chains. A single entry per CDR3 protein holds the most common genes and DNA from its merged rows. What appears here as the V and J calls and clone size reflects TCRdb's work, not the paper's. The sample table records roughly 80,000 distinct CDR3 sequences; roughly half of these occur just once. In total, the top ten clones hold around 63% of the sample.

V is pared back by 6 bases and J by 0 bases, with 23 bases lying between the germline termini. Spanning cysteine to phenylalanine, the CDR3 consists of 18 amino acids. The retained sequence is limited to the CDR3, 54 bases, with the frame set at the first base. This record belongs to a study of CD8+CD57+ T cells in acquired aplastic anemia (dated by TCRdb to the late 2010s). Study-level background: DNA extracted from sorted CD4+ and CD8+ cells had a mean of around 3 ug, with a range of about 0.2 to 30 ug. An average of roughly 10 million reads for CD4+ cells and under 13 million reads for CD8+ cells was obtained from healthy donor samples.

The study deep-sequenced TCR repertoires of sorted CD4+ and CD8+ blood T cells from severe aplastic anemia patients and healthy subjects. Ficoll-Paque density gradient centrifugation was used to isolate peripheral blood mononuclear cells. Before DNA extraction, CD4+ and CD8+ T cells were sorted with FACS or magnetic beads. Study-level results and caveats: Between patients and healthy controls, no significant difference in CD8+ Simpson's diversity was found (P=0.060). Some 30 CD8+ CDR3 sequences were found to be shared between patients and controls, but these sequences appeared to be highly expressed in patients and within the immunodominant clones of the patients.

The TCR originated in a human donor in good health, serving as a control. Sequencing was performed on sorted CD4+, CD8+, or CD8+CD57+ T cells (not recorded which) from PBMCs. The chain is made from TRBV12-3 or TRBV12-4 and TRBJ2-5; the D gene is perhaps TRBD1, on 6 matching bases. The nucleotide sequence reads TGTGCCAGCAGCCCTCTGGGGCAGGGGAAGGGGTACCAAGAGACCCAGTACTTC. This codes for CASSPLGQGKGYQETQYF.